This T cell receptor beta chain was captured in a study of cytomegalovirus exposure and HLA in healthy donors. Germline lookup yields CDR1 SGDLS and CDR2 YYNGEE. CDR3 length: 13 residues. Germline trimming cut 2 bases from V and 8 bases from J; bases unmatched to any gene: 4. This PCR relied on a set of 60 Vbeta primers and 13 Jbeta primers. The protocol was immunoSEQ multiplex PCR, while the TCRdb copy is restricted to in-frame clones and leaves out a portion. Counted here are 150,000 to 200,000 clones, just under 80% occurring once; the ten biggest clones make up approximately 10%. This clone has just one count. The antigen remains undetermined. Overall study findings and caveats: CMV serostatus was the only immune exposure information that was available.

The V call is TRBV9, the J call TRBJ2-1; 7 bases map to TRBD2. Material: PBMCs. This clonotype was sampled from a young man in good health and CMV-seropositive. CDR3 sequence (DNA): TGTGCCAGCAGCGTCGGGGGAGGGGATGAGCAGTTCTTC. Translating gives CASSVGGGDEQFF.